This paragraph covers one TCR beta chain sequence. How the authors handled the data: Quantification of nucleated cells was approximated via reference gene primer amplification. The table came from immunoSEQ multiplex PCR; TCRdb's copy has only in-frame clones and leaves some out. The V and J calls and clone size were taken over from that table, and D and trimming were inferred from the DNA. The table has 55,000 to 65,000 clones, approximately 89% seen once. After removal of 5 bases from V and 4 bases from J, the junction contained 6 bases not matched to a gene. This CDR3 region has 15 residues. CDR1 and CDR2 from the germline V gene are LGHDT and YNNKEL (reference sequence). The data belong to a study of blood T cell repertoires in COVID-19. About the research overall: The United States, Italy and Spain supplied acute and convalescent COVID-19 samples. The cDNA or gDNA used as material had been derived from T cells, B-cell-depleted T cells, or PBMCs.

V usage is TRBV3-1 (or the pseudogene TRBV3-2) and J usage is TRBJ2-5; 11 bases match TRBD1. Material: peripheral blood. The receptor was derived from a woman in her sixties or seventies with active COVID-19. CDR3 bases: TGTGCCAGCAGCACGGGGACAGGGGGTGGAGAGACCCAGTACTTC. Residues: CASSTGTGGGETQYF.